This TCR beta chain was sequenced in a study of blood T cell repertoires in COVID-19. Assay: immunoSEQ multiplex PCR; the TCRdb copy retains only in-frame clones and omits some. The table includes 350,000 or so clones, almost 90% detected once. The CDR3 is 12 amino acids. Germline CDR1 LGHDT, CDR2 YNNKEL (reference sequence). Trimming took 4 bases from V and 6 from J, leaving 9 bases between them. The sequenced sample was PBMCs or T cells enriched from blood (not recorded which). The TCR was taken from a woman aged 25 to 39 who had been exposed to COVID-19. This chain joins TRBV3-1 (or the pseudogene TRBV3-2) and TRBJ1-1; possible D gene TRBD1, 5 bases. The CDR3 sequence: CASSLGQSEAFF. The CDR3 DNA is TGTGCCAGCAGCCTGGGGCAGTCTGAAGCTTTCTTT.